One T cell receptor (beta chain) is described in this entry. The sample comes from a study of blood T cell repertoires in COVID-19. Study-wide background: The samples span acute and convalescent COVID-19 from the United States, Italy and Spain. Nucleic acid was either cDNA or gDNA, and it came from T cells, B-cell-depleted T cells, or PBMCs.

In the source study's methods: Estimates of nucleated cell counts were drawn from the amplification of reference gene primers. Profiled with immunoSEQ multiplex PCR; TCRdb holds only in-frame clones, not every one. V, J and clone size are those of that table, while D and trimming were read from the DNA. The sample carries approximately 70,000 clones, under 95% recorded once. Material for sequencing was peripheral blood. The TCR originated in a woman aged 60-70 years with active COVID-19.

CDR3 protein: CASKQRQGTNTEAFF. The CDR3 nucleotides read TGTGCCAGCAAACAACGACAGGGGACGAACACTGAAGCTTTCTTT. The gene calls are TRBV6-4 and TRBJ1-1; 8 bases are a match to TRBD1. Germline CDR1 MRHNA, CDR2 SNTAGT. The CDR3 length is 15 residues. V shed 7 bases and J 1 base; nucleotides not matched to a gene: 8.